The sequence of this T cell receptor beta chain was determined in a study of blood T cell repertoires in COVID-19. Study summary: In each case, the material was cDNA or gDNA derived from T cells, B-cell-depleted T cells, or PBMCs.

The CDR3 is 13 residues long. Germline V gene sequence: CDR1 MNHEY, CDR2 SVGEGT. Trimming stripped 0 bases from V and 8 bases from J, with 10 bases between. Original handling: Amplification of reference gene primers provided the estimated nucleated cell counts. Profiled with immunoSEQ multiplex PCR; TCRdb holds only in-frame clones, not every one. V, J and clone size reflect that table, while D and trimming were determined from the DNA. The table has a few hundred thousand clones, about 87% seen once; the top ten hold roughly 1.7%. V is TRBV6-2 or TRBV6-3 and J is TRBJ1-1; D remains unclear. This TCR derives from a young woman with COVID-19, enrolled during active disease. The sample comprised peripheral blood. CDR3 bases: TGTGCCAGCAGTTACTCAGTCATGGCAGAAGCTTTCTTT. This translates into CASSYSVMAEAFF.